A single T cell receptor beta chain is shown here with its context. V was shortened by 6 bases and J by 5 bases, with 15 bases between the two germline ends. The length of the CDR3 is 14 residues. The V gene's germline CDR1 is SGHDT and CDR2 YYEEEE. The data were obtained in a study of blood T cells in healthy people across ages. Primers used in a second PCR of about 6 to 11 cycles were a sample-barcoded 5' primer and a J-beta primer mix. TCRdb used MiXCR to reprocess the 5' RACE reads, holding one entry per CDR3 protein. The sample gives 500,000 to 600,000 distinct CDR3 sequences, 25% to 30% of which show up once; under 20% is in the top ten.

The chain carries TRBV5-6 and TRBJ1-5; D unresolved. The source of this sequence is a woman in her 70s in good health. Sequenced sample: blood. The CDR3 nucleotides read TGTGCCAGCACCTTTCACGGTTTTGATCAGCCCCAGCATTTT. Translation: CASTFHGFDQPQHF.